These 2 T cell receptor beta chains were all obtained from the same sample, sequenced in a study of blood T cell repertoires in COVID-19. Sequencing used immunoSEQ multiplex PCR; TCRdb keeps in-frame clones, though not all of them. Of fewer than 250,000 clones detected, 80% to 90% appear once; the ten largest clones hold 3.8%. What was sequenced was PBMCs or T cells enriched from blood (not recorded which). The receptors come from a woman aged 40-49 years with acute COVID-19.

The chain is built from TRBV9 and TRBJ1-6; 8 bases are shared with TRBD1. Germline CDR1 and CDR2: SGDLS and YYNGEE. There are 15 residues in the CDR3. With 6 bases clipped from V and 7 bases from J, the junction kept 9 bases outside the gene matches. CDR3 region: CASNAIGQGNSPLHF. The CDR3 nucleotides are TGTGCCAGCAACGCCATCGGACAGGGAAATTCACCCCTCCACTTT. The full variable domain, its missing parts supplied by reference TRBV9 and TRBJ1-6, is DSGVTQTPKHLITATGQRVTLRCSPRSGDLSVYWYQQSLDQGLQFLIQYYNGEERAKGNILERFSAQQFPDLHSELNLSSLELGDSALYFCASNAIGQGNSPLHFGNGTRLTVT.

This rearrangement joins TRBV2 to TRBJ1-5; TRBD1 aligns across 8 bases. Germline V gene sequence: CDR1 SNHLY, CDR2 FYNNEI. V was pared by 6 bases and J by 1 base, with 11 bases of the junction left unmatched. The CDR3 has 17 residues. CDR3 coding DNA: TGTGCCAGCAGAACTGGACAGGGAGGATGGAGCAATCAGCCCCAGCATTTT. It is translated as CASRTGQGGWSNQPQHF.